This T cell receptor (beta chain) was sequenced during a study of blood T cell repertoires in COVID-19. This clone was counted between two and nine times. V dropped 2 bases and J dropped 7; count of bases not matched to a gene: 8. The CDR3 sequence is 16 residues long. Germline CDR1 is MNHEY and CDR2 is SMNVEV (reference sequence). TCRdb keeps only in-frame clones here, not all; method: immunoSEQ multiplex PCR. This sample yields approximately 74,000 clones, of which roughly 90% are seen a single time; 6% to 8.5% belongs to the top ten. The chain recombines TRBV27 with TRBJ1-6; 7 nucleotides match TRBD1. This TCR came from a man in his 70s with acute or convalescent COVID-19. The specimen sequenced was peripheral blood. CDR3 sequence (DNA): TGTGCCAGCAGTTTAAAATCCGGGACAGAAAATTCACCCCTCCACTTT. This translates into CASSLKSGTENSPLHF.